The 18 T cell receptor beta chains below were found in one sample sequenced in a study of shared clonotypes between healthy human individuals. The protocol was immunoSEQ multiplex PCR, while the TCRdb copy is restricted to in-frame clones and leaves out a portion. The table includes more than 150,000 clones, 85% to 95% detected once. Sequenced: naive CD4+ T cells sorted from blood. Documented subset: CD45RA+ positively selected. The source is a woman aged 25-40 years in good health.

This clone showed up just once. The chain is built from TRBV5-5 and TRBJ2-7; D ambiguous. V was clipped by 4 bases and J by 2 bases, with 10 bases between them. The V gene's germline CDR1 is SGHKS and CDR2 YYEKEE (reference sequence). There are 13 residues in the CDR3. The CDR3 spells CASSPRATYEQYF. Written as DNA, the CDR3 is TGTGCCAGCAGCCCTAGGGCAACCTACGAGCAGTACTTC.

The chain uses TRBV11-2 and TRBJ2-2; D gene unclear. CDR1 is SGHAT and CDR2 is FQNNGV in the germline V gene. The CDR3 is 12 residues long. Trimming cost V 5 bases and J 2 bases, with 3 bases left between them. The CDR3 DNA is TGTGCCAGCAGCCAAAACACCGGGGAGCTGTTTTTT. Amino acid sequence: CASSQNTGELFF.

This clone was recorded once. The V call is TRBV2, the J call TRBJ2-7; TRBD1 is a possible D gene (5 bases). Trimming cost V 7 bases and J 3 bases, with 13 bases left between them. CDR3 length: 13 residues. Germline-derived CDR1 and CDR2 are SNHLY and FYNNEI. The CDR3 DNA reads TGTGCCAGCAAGGTGGGGCGGAACTACGAGCAGTACTTC. Its protein is CASKVGRNYEQYF. The full variable domain, completed using reference TRBV2 and TRBJ2-7, is EPEVTQTPSHQVTQMGQEVILRCVPISNHLYFYWYRQILGQKVEFLVSFYNNEISEKSEIFDDQFSVERPDGSNFTLKIRSTKLEDSAMYFCASKVGRNYEQYFGPGTRLTVT.

The chain recombines TRBV25-1 with TRBJ2-7, with D maybe TRBD1 (6 bases). This CDR3 is 15 amino acids long. CDR1 and CDR2 (germline): MGHDK, SYGVNS. V dropped 4 bases and J dropped 3 bases, with 16 bases sitting between them. As DNA, the CDR3 is TGTGCCAGCAGTGGATCCGGGACATACGTCTACGAGCAGTACTTC. Translated: CASSGSGTYVYEQYF.

This rearrangement joins TRBV6-5 to TRBJ1-4; D ambiguous. The germline V and J ends were trimmed by 1 base and 8 bases, with 8 bases remaining between them. The CDR3 consists of 13 residues. Germline V lookup: CDR1 MNHEY, CDR2 SVGAGI. CDR3 protein: CASSYWTGEKLFF. Written as DNA, the CDR3 is TGTGCCAGCAGTTACTGGACTGGGGAAAAACTGTTTTTT.

The rearrangement links TRBV6-5 to TRBJ1-2, with 8 nucleotides matching TRBD1. The CDR3 runs 14 residues. V shed 6 bases, J shed 5 bases, and the junction held 8 bases outside the gene matches. Germline values: CDR1 MNHEY, CDR2 SVGAGI. This chain's CDR3 is CASRGTGLRYGYTF. The CDR3 DNA follows: TGTGCCAGCAGGGGGACAGGTTTACGATATGGCTACACCTTC.

The V gene is TRBV28, the J gene TRBJ2-7, with 7 bases identical to TRBD2. The CDR3 totals 15 residues. Germline V CDR1 and CDR2: MDHEN, SYDVKM. V trimming: 5 bases; J trimming: 3 bases; junction bases outside the gene matches: 10. CDR3 DNA sequence: TGTGCCAGCAGTCCATTGGGGGGGAGTCGCTACGAGCAGTACTTC. Protein sequence: CASSPLGGSRYEQYF.

The gene calls are TRBV5-1 and TRBJ1-1; D is unresolved. The CDR3 contains 16 residues. The V and J ends lost 0 bases and 0 bases respectively, with 12 bases between them. Germline V gives CDR1 SGHRS, CDR2 YFSETQ. The CDR3 DNA sequence: TGCGCCAGCAGCTTGGCGGCTGGAAGCATGAACACTGAAGCTTTCTTT. The encoded protein is CASSLAAGSMNTEAFF.

This rearrangement joins TRBV6-5 to TRBJ2-7; 8 nucleotides line up with TRBD2. The germline V gene encodes CDR1 MNHEY and CDR2 SVGAGI. V shed 0 bases, J shed 6 bases, and the junction held 10 bases outside the gene matches. The CDR3 sequence is 16 residues long. CDR3 amino acids: CASSYSPSGLQAEQYF. CDR3 bases: TGTGCCAGCAGTTACTCGCCTAGCGGGCTTCAGGCCGAGCAGTACTTC.

This clone showed up just a few times. The chain recombines TRBV4-1 with TRBJ1-2, with no clear D. The germline V gene has CDR1 MGHRA and CDR2 YSYEKL. V lost 1 base, J lost 8 bases, and 20 bases lay in between. This CDR3 has 16 amino acids. CDR3: CASSQVASGSERGYTF. In DNA form, the CDR3 reads TGCGCCAGCAGCCAAGTTGCCTCGGGTTCGGAGCGGGGCTACACCTTC.

This clone was recorded once. This rearrangement joins TRBV27 to TRBJ2-7, with 7 nucleotides matching TRBD1. The germline V gene encodes CDR1 MNHEY and CDR2 SMNVEV (reference sequence). V lost 3 bases to trimming and J lost 0 bases; unmatched junction nucleotides: 2. This CDR3 contains 14 residues. The CDR3 region is CASSLGQSSYEQYF. DNA of the CDR3: TGTGCCAGCAGTTTGGGACAGAGCTCCTACGAGCAGTACTTC.

V is TRBV5-1 and J is TRBJ2-7; 8 nucleotides match TRBD2. The CDR3 covers 15 residues. The junction had 11 bases not matched to a gene; V was cut back by 4 bases and J by 5 bases. The germline CDR1 and CDR2 sequences are SGHRS and YFSETQ. The CDR3 DNA reads as TGCGCCAGCAGCCGCCTAGCGGGCTTAACGAACGAGCAGTACTTC. As protein: CASSRLAGLTNEQYF.

The V call is TRBV18, the J call TRBJ2-3; the D call may be TRBD1 or TRBD2 (5 bases each). CDR1 is KGHSH and CDR2 is LQKENI in the germline V gene. The CDR3 contains 14 residues. V lost 3 bases to trimming and J lost 6 bases, with 13 bases between them. CDR3 in amino acids: CASSPRGDRDTQYF. The CDR3 bases are TGTGCCAGCTCACCCCGAGGGGATCGGGATACGCAGTATTTT.

V gene TRBV2 combines with J gene TRBJ2-2; possible D gene TRBD1, 5 bases. The CDR3 has 14 amino acids. In germline, CDR1 is SNHLY, CDR2 FYNNEI. V was shortened by 7 bases and J by 4 bases, with 13 bases between the two germline ends. The chain's CDR3 is CASKPYDSTGELFF. Written as DNA, the CDR3 is TGTGCCAGCAAGCCATACGACAGCACCGGGGAGCTGTTTTTT.

The chain is built from TRBV4-2 and TRBJ1-5; tentative D call: TRBD1 (5 bases). CDR1 LGHNA and CDR2 YNFKEQ come from the germline V gene. This CDR3 is 15 amino acids long. V was clipped by 0 bases and J by 2 bases, with 8 bases between them. The CDR3 region has the DNA TGTGCCAGCAGCCAAGACAGGGAAGGCAATCAGCCCCAGCATTTT. Its translation: CASSQDREGNQPQHF.

This clone was detected only once. This chain connects TRBV28 to TRBJ2-7; weak D call: TRBD2 (5 bases). The ends were cut back, 10 bases at V and 4 bases at J, with 17 bases in the middle. Germline loops: CDR1 MDHEN, CDR2 SYDVKM. The CDR3 has 13 residues. The CDR3 reads CATNAGGRYEQYF. Written as DNA, the CDR3 is TGTGCCACGAACGCGGGCGGGCGGTACGAGCAGTACTTC.

The chain links TRBV28 to TRBJ1-6; 7 positions match TRBD1. J gave up 0 bases and V 5 bases, and 7 bases lay outside the gene matches. This CDR3 has 17 amino acids. Germline assignment: CDR1 MDHEN and CDR2 SYDVKM. As DNA, the CDR3 is TGTGCCAGCAGTGGGGACAGACTGAGCTCCTATAATTCACCCCTCCACTTT. Protein product: CASSGDRLSSYNSPLHF.

The V and J genes are TRBV18 and TRBJ2-7; D remains ambiguous. The germline CDR1 and CDR2 sequences are KGHSH and LQKENI. This CDR3 has 13 residues. V was cut by 0 bases and J by 6 bases, with 9 bases left in between. CDR3: CASSPPSAFEQYF. In DNA, the CDR3 is TGTGCCAGCTCACCACCTTCCGCGTTCGAGCAGTACTTC.